What follows is one T cell receptor beta chain and its context. The antigen remains undetermined. What was amplified from RNA transcripts were TCR beta CDR3 regions. HTBI primers drove first-round RT-PCR of the TCR CDR3. TCRdb redid the calling of the multiplex PCR reads with MiXCR, one entry per CDR3 protein. The table includes hundreds of thousands of distinct CDR3 sequences, roughly 15% detected once. The data were obtained in a study of T cells in Graves' hyperthyroidism and ophthalmopathy. Overall study context: At the time of initial diagnosis and before any treatment, peripheral blood was collected. Findings and caveats of the study: Model output signaled ophthalmopathy a median 6.5 months ahead of onset. Blood also contained most expanded thyroid clonotypes above 0.001.

V lost 1 base and J lost 3, with 11 bases in between. Germline V gene sequence: CDR1 MGHRA, CDR2 YSYEKL. The length of the CDR3 is 15 residues. For the diagnoses, clinical symptoms, serum thyroxine and TRAb, thyroid ultrasound and orbital computed tomography were used. The material sequenced was blood. The chain combines TRBV4-1 with TRBJ2-3; D ambiguous. This TCR was sampled from a woman aged 45-59 years with Graves' ophthalmopathy. For the CDR3, the DNA is TGCGCCAGCAGCCAAGGGACCCATCGAACAGATACGCAGTATTTT. Its protein product is CASSQGTHRTDTQYF.